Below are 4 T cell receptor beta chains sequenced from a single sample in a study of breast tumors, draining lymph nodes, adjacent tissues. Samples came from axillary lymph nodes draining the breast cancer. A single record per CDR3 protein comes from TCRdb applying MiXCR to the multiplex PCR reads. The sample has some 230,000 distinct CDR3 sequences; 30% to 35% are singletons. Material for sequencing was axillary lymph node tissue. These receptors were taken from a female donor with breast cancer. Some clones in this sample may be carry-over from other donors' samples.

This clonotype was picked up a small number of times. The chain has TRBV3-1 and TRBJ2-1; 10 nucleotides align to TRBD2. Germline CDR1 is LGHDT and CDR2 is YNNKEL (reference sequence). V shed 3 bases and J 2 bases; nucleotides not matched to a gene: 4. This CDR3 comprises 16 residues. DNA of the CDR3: TGTGCCAGCAGCCATTCCCTAGCGGGGGCCTACAATGAGCAGTTCTTC. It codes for CASSHSLAGAYNEQFF.

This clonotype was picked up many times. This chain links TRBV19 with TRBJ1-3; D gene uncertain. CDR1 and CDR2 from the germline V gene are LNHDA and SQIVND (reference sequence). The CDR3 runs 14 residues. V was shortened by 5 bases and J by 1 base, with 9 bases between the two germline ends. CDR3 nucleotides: TGTGCCAGTAGTGAGACTCTTTCTGGAAACACCATATATTTT. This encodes CASSETLSGNTIYF.

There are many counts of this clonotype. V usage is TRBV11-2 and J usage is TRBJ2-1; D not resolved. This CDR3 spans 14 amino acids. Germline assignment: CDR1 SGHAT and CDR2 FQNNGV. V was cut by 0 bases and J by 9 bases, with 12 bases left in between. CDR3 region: CASSLDVGLPEQFF. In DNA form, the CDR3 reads TGTGCCAGCAGCTTAGATGTCGGGCTTCCTGAGCAGTTCTTC.

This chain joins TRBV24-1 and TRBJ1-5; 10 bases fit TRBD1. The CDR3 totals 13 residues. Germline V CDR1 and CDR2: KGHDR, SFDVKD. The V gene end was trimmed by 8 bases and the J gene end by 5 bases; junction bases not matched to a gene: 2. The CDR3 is CATKGQGDQPQHF. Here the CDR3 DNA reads TGTGCCACCAAAGGACAGGGGGATCAGCCCCAGCATTTT.